This TCR beta chain emerged from a study of cytomegalovirus exposure and HLA in healthy donors. The wider study: Earlier, 110 million or so unique TCR beta sequences were recovered from approximately 180 million T cells by an analysis.

Comments on this clone: Its matching antigen is unknown.

Researchers ran the PCR with 60 Vbeta and 13 Jbeta primers. Per the study methods: Later work found 80 million or so unique TCR beta chains, with roughly 11 million shared. The method was immunoSEQ multiplex PCR; TCRdb's version includes in-frame clones alone and lacks a portion of them. D and trimming were read from the DNA, whereas the V and J calls and clone size are those reported in that table. The sample yields some 92,000 clones, more than 70% seen once. Points from the study as a whole: On later analysis, the bulk of CMV-associated TCR beta chains appeared to be HLA-restricted.

Germline CDR1 and CDR2: MNHEY and SMNVEV (reference sequence). CDR3 length: 14 amino acids. With V trimmed by 7 bases and J by 5 bases, 8 bases remained unmatched. Sequencing was carried out using PBMCs. The receptor was isolated from a man aged 18 to 30 in good health and CMV-seropositive. V and J are TRBV27 and TRBJ2-7; 10 bases agree with TRBD1. Here the CDR3 reads CASIGTGAPHEQYF. CDR3 in DNA: TGTGCCAGCATAGGGACAGGGGCGCCCCACGAGCAGTACTTC.